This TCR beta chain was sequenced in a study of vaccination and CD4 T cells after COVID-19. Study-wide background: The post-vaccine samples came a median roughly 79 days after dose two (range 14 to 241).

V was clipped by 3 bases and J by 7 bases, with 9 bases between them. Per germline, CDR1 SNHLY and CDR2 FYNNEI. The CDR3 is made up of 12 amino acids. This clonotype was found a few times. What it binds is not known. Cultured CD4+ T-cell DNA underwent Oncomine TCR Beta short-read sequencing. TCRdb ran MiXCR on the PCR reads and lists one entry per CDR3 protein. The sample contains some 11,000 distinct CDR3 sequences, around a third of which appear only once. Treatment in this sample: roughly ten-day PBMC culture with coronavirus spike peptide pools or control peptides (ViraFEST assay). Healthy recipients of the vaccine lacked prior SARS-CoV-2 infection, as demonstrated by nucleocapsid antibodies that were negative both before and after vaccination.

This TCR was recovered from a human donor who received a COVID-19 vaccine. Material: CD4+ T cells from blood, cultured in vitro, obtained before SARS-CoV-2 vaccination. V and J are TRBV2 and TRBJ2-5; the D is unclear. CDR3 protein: CASSEAVLTQYF. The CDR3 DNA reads TGTGCCAGCAGTGAGGCCGTCCTGACCCAGTACTTC.